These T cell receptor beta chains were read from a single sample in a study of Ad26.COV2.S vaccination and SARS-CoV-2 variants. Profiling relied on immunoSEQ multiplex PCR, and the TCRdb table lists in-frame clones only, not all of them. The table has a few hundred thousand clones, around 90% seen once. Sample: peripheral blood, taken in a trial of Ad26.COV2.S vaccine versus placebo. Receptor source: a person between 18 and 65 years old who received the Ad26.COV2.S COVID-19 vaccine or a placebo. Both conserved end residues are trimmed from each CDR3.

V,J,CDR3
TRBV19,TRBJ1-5,ASSATGYSNQPQH
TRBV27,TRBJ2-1,ASSLVGTGRDNEQF
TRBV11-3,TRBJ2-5,ASSPAPLTVPQETQY
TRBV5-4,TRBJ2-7,ASAIQGTTYEQY
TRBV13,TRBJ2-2,ASSTGTMVGELF
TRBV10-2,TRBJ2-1,ARASGRLNEQF
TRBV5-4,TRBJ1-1,ASSGGAGLMNTEAF
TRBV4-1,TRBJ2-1,ASSQERARNNEQF
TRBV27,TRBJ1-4,ASSLYAGRHEKLF
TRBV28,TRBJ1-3,ASRINRGSGNTIY
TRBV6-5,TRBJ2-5,ASMRSSLQETQY
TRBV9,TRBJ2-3,ASSVGIGTDTQY
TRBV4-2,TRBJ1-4,ASSQDGNRINEKLF
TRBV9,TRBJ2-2,ASSVLAGVKNTGELF
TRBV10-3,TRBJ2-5,AIRGTGNQETQY
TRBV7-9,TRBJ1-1,ASSLAFQGNTEAF
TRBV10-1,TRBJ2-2,ASSEPTGELF
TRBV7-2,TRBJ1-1,ASSSRGVRTEAF
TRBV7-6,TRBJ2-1,ASSSVAGSSYNEQF
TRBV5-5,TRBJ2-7,ASSLGTMIVDEQY
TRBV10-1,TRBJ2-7,ASSGSGVGSYEQY
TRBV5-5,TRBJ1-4,ASSLITGDPTNEKLF
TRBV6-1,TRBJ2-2,ASSARPGQATNTGELF
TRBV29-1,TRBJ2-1,SVEGWEPYNEQF
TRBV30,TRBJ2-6,AWREGRWGSGANVLT
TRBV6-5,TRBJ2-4,ASRALGENIQY